This T cell receptor beta chain is drawn from a study of T cell responses to AZD1222 COVID-19 vaccine. Study conclusions and caveats: Spike-specific TCR breadth and depth went up after people got two AZD1222 doses. Spike was spanned by vaccine-associated CD4 TCRs, with dominance at 160-218 and 743-854.

CDR3 length: 16 residues. Deletions cut 0 bases from V and 4 bases from J, with 16 bases between. Germline CDR1 is SGHRS and CDR2 is YFSETQ. The protocol was immunoSEQ multiplex PCR, while the TCRdb copy is restricted to in-frame clones and leaves out a portion. The table includes approximately 150,000 clones, approximately 87% detected once. Remarks on this clone: Antigen unknown.

Samples with a second dose at about 4 or about 12 weeks were pooled together. This clonotype was obtained from an adult who received the AZD1222 COVID-19 vaccine. The rearrangement uses TRBV5-1 and TRBJ1-2; possible D gene TRBD1, 6 bases. Sequences were derived from peripheral blood, sampled 28 days after the second AZD1222 dose. The chain's CDR3 is CASSLDGTPSFYGYTF. For the CDR3, the DNA is TGCGCCAGCAGCTTGGACGGGACACCCTCGTTCTATGGCTACACCTTC.